The present entry profiles one T cell receptor beta chain with its context. Its antigen is not known. Both 60 Vbeta primers and 13 Jbeta primers went into the PCR. The assay was immunoSEQ multiplex PCR, and TCRdb's table has in-frame clones only and misses some. The data contain roughly 120,000 clones, 80% of them singletons. This sample is part of a study of cytomegalovirus exposure and HLA in healthy donors. The wider study: Among the approximately 400 donors who were genotyped, about 79% fell in the genetic ancestry cluster that is associated with self-reported Caucasian donors. Study-level points and caveats: Reportedly, a later analysis found an Asian-associated ancestry cluster had fewer N-insertions than the approximately 640-donor mean. Apparent HLA restriction characterized most CMV-associated TCR beta chains in a later analysis.

The sample comprised PBMCs. This TCR came from a man aged 25-45 years in good health and CMV-seronegative.

CDR3 residues: CATSKTRGGESSYNEQFF. CDR3 coding DNA: TGTGCCACCAGCAAAACGCGGGGGGGCGAGAGCTCCTACAATGAGCAGTTCTTC. The V gene is TRBV15, the J gene TRBJ2-1, with 9 bases identical to TRBD2. This CDR3 is built from 18 residues. V shed 4 bases, J shed 0 bases, and the junction held 10 bases outside the gene matches. Germline CDR1 is LNHNV and CDR2 is YYDKDF (reference sequence).